Following are 27 T cell receptor beta chains from one sample sequenced in a study of tumor-infiltrating lymphocytes in primary liver carcinoma (dated by TCRdb to 2016 to 2017). The data were produced on an Illumina HiSeq 2500. Using a constant-region primer and ProtoScript II reverse transcriptase, TCRbeta-specific cDNA was reverse-transcribed from approximately 500 ng total RNA. TCRbeta libraries were built with three nested multiplex PCR rounds, a slightly modified ARM-PCR procedure. The first two PCR rounds used multiplex TRBV1-TRBV30 forward primers with a Cbeta reverse primer, each for 10 to 11 cycles. TCRdb cleaned the public reads at Q25 with fastp, built clones with MiXCR and kept in-frame beta chains. Each CDR3 protein appears once, grouped with its most common genes and DNA. In all, the sample holds 37,000 or so distinct CDR3 sequences, and roughly 80% of those were seen once. About 35% of the sample is in the top ten clones.

Without any cell sorting, total RNA and DNA were extracted together from around 20-30 mg of bulk tissue using the AllPrep DNA/RNA mini kit. The source material was tumor-adjacent normal liver tissue. These receptors originate from a man in his forties with primary liver carcinoma and hepatitis B virus infection.

This clonotype came up once. The junction differs from germline at one of its ends, possibly a read error. This chain joins TRBV12-3 or TRBV12-4 and TRBJ2-3; the D is unclear. The CDR3 is made up of 14 amino acids. Here the CDR3 DNA reads TGTGCCAGCACCGATCTTAGCCGCGCAGATACACAGTATTTT. Translated: CASTDLSRADTQYF.

For this clonotype: At one end, the junction sequence differs from germline, possibly due to a read error. V gene TRBV29-1 combines with J gene TRBJ2-3; D remains unclear. The CDR3 is 11 amino acids. Germline values: CDR1 SQVTM, CDR2 ANQGSEA. CDR3 sequence: CNVGFSGTQYF. CDR3 in DNA: TGCAACGTTGGGTTTTCAGGTACGCAGTATTTT.

The V gene is TRBV5-4, the J gene TRBJ2-7, with 9 bases that match TRBD1. V was pared by 4 bases and J by 5 bases, with 10 bases of the junction left unmatched. In germline, CDR1 is SGHNT, CDR2 YYREEE (reference sequence). The CDR3 is made up of 15 amino acids. The CDR3 DNA reads as TGTGCCAGCAGCCCAACCGGGACAGGGATCAACGAGCAGTACTTC. This translates into CASSPTGTGINEQYF.

This rearrangement joins TRBV29-1 to TRBJ2-7; D gene uncertain. V lost 4 bases and J lost 6, with 10 bases in between. CDR3 length equals 11 residues. In germline, CDR1 is SQVTM, CDR2 ANQGSEA. The CDR3 coding sequence is TGCAGCGTTGCTGGCGCCCCCGAGCAGTACTTC. Protein sequence: CSVAGAPEQYF.

A single count supports this clonotype. One end of the junction varies from germline; a read error may be responsible. This chain links TRBV6-6 with TRBJ1-2; 8 bases map to TRBD1. The CDR3 contains 15 residues. CDR1 and CDR2 (germline): MNHNY, SVGAGI (reference sequence). CDR3 protein: CASSSDDGTGYDYTF. The CDR3 nucleotides read TGTGCCAGTAGTTCCGATGACGGGACAGGCTATGACTACACCTTC.

Turning to this clonotype: A much larger clone differs by one base, so this may be a read error. Since no conserved phenylalanine or tryptophan closes the CDR3, a read error is the likely cause. J is TRBJ2-7 and V is TRBV2, with 8 bases lining up with TRBD1. The CDR3 consists of 14 residues. CDR1 is SNHLY, CDR2 FYNNEI, per germline. Trimming at V came to 7 bases and at J to 3 bases, leaving 8 bases not matched to a gene. The CDR3, as DNA: TGTGCCAGCAATACTCCGGGACAGGTCTACGAGCAGTACTCC. This sequence encodes CASNTPGQVYEQYS.

Concerning this clonotype: Since the CDR3 does not end with the conserved phenylalanine or tryptophan, this likely comes from a read error. The rearrangement joins TRBV5-4 to TRBJ2-7; a possible D gene is TRBD1 (6 bases). The V end was cut by 1 base, the J end by 2 bases, with 10 bases between. Germline V gene data show CDR1 as SGHNT and CDR2 as YYREEE (reference sequence). The CDR3 is made up of 14 amino acids. The CDR3 DNA reads TGTGCCAGCAGCTTGAAGGGGGAGCCCTACGAGCAGTACTCA. Its translation is CASSLKGEPYEQYS.

This CDR3 is CASSWGERSETEAFF. The CDR3 DNA reads as TGTGCCAGCAGCTGGGGGGAAAGATCGGAAACTGAAGCTTTCTTT. This chain links TRBV5-4 with TRBJ1-1; D might be TRBD1 (5 bases). Trimming took off 3 bases at V and 5 bases at J, with 17 bases between the two ends. The CDR3 covers 15 residues. Germline loops: CDR1 SGHNT, CDR2 YYREEE (reference sequence).

This clonotype was seen once. Since a much larger clone is just one base distant, this may be a read error. The chain employs TRBV2 and TRBJ2-5; tentative D call: TRBD2 (5 bases). Looked up from germline, CDR1 is SNHLY and CDR2 is FYNNEI. V lost 7 bases and J lost 2, with 14 bases in between. The CDR3 has 14 amino acids. The CDR3 DNA sequence: TGTGCCAGCAATGCCTGGACTCAACAAGAGACCCAGTACTTC. Amino acid sequence: CASNAWTQQETQYF.

This clonotype was found a few times. This chain joins TRBV20-1 and TRBJ2-7; 11 bases are a match to TRBD2. Looked up from germline, CDR1 is DFQATT and CDR2 is SNEGSKA (reference sequence). CDR3 length equals 14 residues. Trimming at V came to 4 bases and at J to 4 bases, leaving 6 bases not matched to a gene. CDR3 loop: CSAMRLAGGYEQYF. The CDR3 DNA follows: TGCAGTGCTATGCGGCTAGCGGGAGGATACGAGCAGTACTTC.

This sequence joins TRBV4-1 and TRBJ2-1; the D is unclear. The CDR3 sequence is 14 residues long. Per the germline V gene, CDR1 is MGHRA and CDR2 is YSYEKL. CDR3 residues: CVSSQKSQNNEQFF. CDR3 nucleotide sequence: TGCGTGAGCAGCCAAAAGTCCCAGAACAATGAGCAGTTCTTC.

This clonotype has a single count. The germline gene is not matched at one end of the junction; a read error may be the cause. This chain connects TRBV6-1 to TRBJ2-3; D is unclear. Germline values: CDR1 MNHNS, CDR2 SASEGT. The CDR3 is 12 amino acids. CDR3 protein: CASKHNTDTQYF. DNA for the CDR3: TGTGCCAGCAAGCACAACACGGATACGCAATATTTT.

Details on this clonotype: Because it lacks the conserved phenylalanine or tryptophan at the end, this CDR3 is likely a read error. V and J are TRBV24-1 and TRBJ2-2; perhaps TRBD1 as D (5 bases). The germline gives CDR1 KGHDR, CDR2 SFDVKD. This CDR3 comprises 15 residues. The CDR3 reads CAISEGDYDTGELFL. In DNA form, the CDR3 reads TGTGCCATTAGTGAAGGGGATTACGACACTGGGGAGCTGTTTCTT.

This clonotype was counted many times. This may stem from a read error, because a much larger clone lies one nucleotide away. The chain couples TRBV29-1 to TRBJ1-2; D gene uncertain. The CDR3 has 13 amino acids. Germline V lookup: CDR1 SQVTM, CDR2 ANQGSEA. The CDR3 region is CAREGGGEVGYTF. DNA for the CDR3: TGCGCTCGGGAGGGCGGCGGAGAAGTGGGCTACACCTTC.

Concerning this clonotype: One junction end does not reproduce the germline sequence, and a read error may be involved. V and J are TRBV12-3 or TRBV12-4 and TRBJ2-1, with TRBD2 identical over 12 bases. CDR3 length: 14 residues. CDR3 nucleotide sequence: TGTGTCAGCCTCTCTAGCGGGAGGGCGGGGGAGCGCTTCTTC. This encodes CVSLSSGRAGERFF.

Comments on this clonotype: In this CDR3 the conserved last residue, phenylalanine or tryptophan, is missing, so a read error is likely. The DNA is left out, because the CDR3 cannot be placed on it with certainty; the CDR3 is given as TCRdb lists it. The chain carries TRBV28 and TRBJ2-7; the table's D call TRBD2 went unverified against the DNA. The CDR3 adds up to 15 amino acids, both ends counted. Germline V CDR1 and CDR2: MDHEN, SYDVKM. CDR3 sequence reads: CASSPGSSGREEQHL.

This clonotype came up once. Likely a read error: the CDR3 ends without its conserved phenylalanine or tryptophan. This chain links TRBV14 with TRBJ1-1; D remains unclear. Germline assignment: CDR1 SGHDN and CDR2 FVKESK. This CDR3 is 15 amino acids long. The CDR3 loop is CASSQRGLMNSEAFY. CDR3 DNA: TGTGCCAGCAGCCAACGGGGATTAATGAACAGTGAAGCTTTCTAT.

The chain has TRBV5-5 and TRBJ1-3; tentative D call: TRBD1 (5 bases). The germline CDR1 and CDR2 sequences are SGHKS and YYEKEE (reference sequence). V gave up 4 bases and J gave up 4 bases, with 21 bases separating them. This CDR3 is 17 amino acids long. In DNA form, the CDR3 reads TGTGCCAGCAGCGCTGGGACGGAGCTCTTTTCAGGAAACACCATATATTTT. This encodes CASSAGTELFSGNTIYF.

CDR3 sequence reads: CASSMLGGLFYF. DNA for the CDR3: TGTGCCAGCAGTATGTTAGGGGGGCTCTTTTACTTC. This rearrangement joins TRBV6-1 to TRBJ2-5; TRBD1 or TRBD2 may be the D gene (6 bases each). Trimming left V 5 bases short and J 14 bases short, with 18 bases between. Per germline, CDR1 MNHNS and CDR2 SASEGT. The CDR3 spans 12 residues.

This clonotype is termed medium-sized. V usage is TRBV4-2 and J usage is TRBJ2-1; tentative D call: TRBD2 (5 bases). With 1 base removed from V and 4 bases from J, the gap between germline ends came to 11 bases. Per the germline V gene, CDR1 is LGHNA and CDR2 is YNFKEQ. There are 15 residues in the CDR3. The CDR3 loop reads CASSQAGRDYNEQFF. CDR3 DNA: TGTGCCAGCAGCCAAGCTGGTCGGGATTACAATGAGCAGTTCTTC.

Points on this clonotype: This could be a read error, since a much larger clone is one nucleotide away. This sequence joins TRBV11-2 and TRBJ2-7; 13 bases agree with TRBD2. J lost 4 bases, V lost 7 bases, and 10 bases had no gene match. This CDR3 comprises 16 residues. Per the germline V gene, CDR1 is SGHAT and CDR2 is FQNNGV. DNA for the CDR3: TGTGCCAGCAAGGATCCCGGGACTAGCGGGATGTACGAGCAGTACTTC. Encoded protein: CASKDPGTSGMYEQYF.

Notes on this clonotype: As the CDR3 is not closed by the conserved phenylalanine or tryptophan, this likely results from a read error. V gene TRBV12-3 or TRBV12-4 combines with J gene TRBJ2-5; perhaps TRBD2 as D (5 bases). Trimming pared 5 bases from V and 4 bases from J, leaving 14 bases between. This CDR3 has 14 residues. CDR3 nucleotides: TGTGCCAGCAGTGGTGAGACTACTGGAGAGACCCAGTACTTG. Residues: CASSGETTGETQYL.

Notes on this clonotype: At one boundary the junction diverges from the germline segment, which might be a read error. The rearrangement joins TRBV29-1 to TRBJ2-5; weak D call: TRBD2 (6 bases). The CDR3 runs to 14 residues. Germline loops: CDR1 SQVTM, CDR2 ANQGSEA. CDR3: CSVVDGREQESQYF. DNA of the CDR3: TGCAGTGTCGTGGACGGGCGGGAACAAGAGTCCCAGTACTTC. The entire variable domain, with the rest obtained from reference TRBV29-1 and TRBJ2-5, is as follows: SAVISQKPSRDICQRGTSLTIQCQVDSQVTMMFWYRQQPGQSLTLIATANQGSEATYESGFVIDKFPISRPNLTFSTLTVSNMSPEDSSIYLCSVVDGREQESQYFGPGTRLLVL.

Points on this clonotype: The CDR3 carries no conserved terminal phenylalanine or tryptophan, so it likely arises from a read error. This rearrangement joins TRBV28 to TRBJ2-5, with 9 bases matching TRBD2. The CDR3 is made up of 15 amino acids. The germline V gene encodes CDR1 MDHEN and CDR2 SYDVKM. J gave up 1 base and V 9 bases, and 9 bases lay outside the gene matches. CDR3 sequence: CASHLASGVQETQYL. The CDR3 DNA follows: TGTGCCAGTCATTTGGCTAGCGGGGTCCAAGAGACCCAGTACTTG.

Points on this clonotype: A junction boundary mismatches the germline segment, possibly from a read error. The V gene is TRBV10-3, the J gene TRBJ1-3; D uncertain. CDR1 and CDR2 (germline): ENHRY, SYGVKD. The CDR3 is 13 amino acids. The CDR3 coding sequence is TGTGCCATCGAGACAAGGAAAGGAAACACTATATATTTT. Its protein product is CAIETRKGNTIYF.

V gene TRBV7-9 combines with J gene TRBJ2-1; 9 bases are shared with TRBD2. Losses at the gene ends were 8 bases for V and 11 bases for J; bases not matched to a gene: 13. The CDR3 is made up of 14 amino acids. Germline V gives CDR1 SEHNR, CDR2 FQNEAQ (reference sequence). For the CDR3, the DNA is TGTGCCAGCGGTTCTAGCGGGACGGGTAATAAGCAGTTCTTC. Its protein product is CASGSSGTGNKQFF.

In its sample, this clonotype is medium-sized (0.01 to 0.1%). This may come from a read error, since a much larger clone is one base off. The V and J genes are TRBV11-2 and TRBJ2-1, with 8 bases identical to TRBD2. J was trimmed by 4 bases and V by 7 bases; bases with no gene match: 12. This CDR3 region has 16 residues. The germline V gene encodes CDR1 SGHAT and CDR2 FQNNGV. In nucleotides, the CDR3 is TGTGCCAGCAACTCAACCATGAGCGGGGGTTACAATGAGCAGTTCTTC. This codes for CASNSTMSGGYNEQFF. Filled out from reference TRBV11-2 and TRBJ2-1, the complete variable domain reads EAGVAQSPRYKIIEKRQSVAFWCNPISGHATLYWYQQILGQGPKLLIQFQNNGVVDDSQLPKDRFSAERLKGVDSTLKIQPAKLEDSAVYLCASNSTMSGGYNEQFFGPGTRLTVL.